What follows are 26 T cell receptor beta chains derived from one specimen sequenced in a study of CD8+ T cells in alopecia areata. The treatment: oral pan-JAK inhibitor, 5-10 mg twice daily. TCR sequencing used cDNA made by reverse transcription of extracted RNA. TCRdb keeps only in-frame clones here, not all; method: immunoSEQ multiplex PCR. The data contain about 210,000 clones, around 66% of them singletons. This sample comprised CD4+ T cells sorted from blood, obtained at approximately week 42, from a patient treated with tofacitinib. The receptors come from a human donor with alopecia areata.

The chain combines TRBV10-2 with TRBJ2-7; D ambiguous. The length of the CDR3 is 13 residues. The germline V gene has CDR1 WSHSY and CDR2 SAAADI. Trimming removed 0 bases from V and 3 bases from J, with 6 bases in between. For the CDR3, the DNA is TGCGCCAGCAGTGAGTCGACCAACTACGAGCAGTACTTC. Its translation: CASSESTNYEQYF.

J is TRBJ2-1 and V is TRBV4-3, with D uncertain. Germline V gives CDR1 LGHNA, CDR2 YSLEER. The length of the CDR3 is 12 residues. Trimming shortened V by 0 bases and J by 10 bases, and 7 bases separated the two germline ends. The DNA for the CDR3 is TGCGCCAGCAGCCAAGATCTCGGGGAGCAGTTCTTC. Its protein is CASSQDLGEQFF.

This clone was observed a few times. The V and J genes are TRBV19 and TRBJ2-2; D may be TRBD1 (6 bases). The CDR3 has 14 amino acids. The ends were cut back, 1 base at V and 6 bases at J, with 9 bases in the middle. The V gene's germline CDR1 is LNHDA and CDR2 SQIVND (reference sequence). The CDR3 DNA reads TGTGCCAGTAGTATAGGAGACAGGTCCGGGGAGCTGTTTTTT. It is translated as CASSIGDRSGELFF.

The chain carries TRBV29-1 and TRBJ2-2; 8 nucleotides align to TRBD2. The germline V gene has CDR1 SQVTM and CDR2 ANQGSEA. V lost 0 bases to trimming and J lost 5 bases; unmatched junction nucleotides: 8. The CDR3 extends over 16 amino acids. The CDR3 here is CSVEDRKSGGTGELFF. The DNA for the CDR3 is TGCAGCGTTGAAGATCGTAAGAGCGGGGGAACCGGGGAGCTGTTTTTT.

This clone was detected only a few times. This chain connects TRBV29-1 to TRBJ2-1, with 9 bases fitting TRBD2. The CDR3 contains 15 residues. V trimming: 1 base; J trimming: 9 bases; junction bases outside the gene matches: 10. Germline V gene data show CDR1 as SQVTM and CDR2 as ANQGSEA. Here the CDR3 DNA reads TGCAGCGTTGAAGTTGGGCGGGGGGGGATAAGTGAGCAGTTCTTC. Amino acid sequence: CSVEVGRGGISEQFF.

This clone was found a few times. The CDR3 spells CASSWDRVRSPLHF. The CDR3 nucleotides read TGTGCCAGCAGTTGGGACAGGGTTCGTTCACCCCTCCACTTT. The rearrangement joins TRBV27 to TRBJ1-6; TRBD1 aligns across 9 bases. The CDR3 has 14 amino acids. Unmatched junction bases numbered 4, after V lost 4 bases and J lost 9 bases. Germline V gene data show CDR1 as MNHEY and CDR2 as SMNVEV (reference sequence).

This chain connects TRBV7-2 to TRBJ1-2; D remains unclear. Germline V gives CDR1 SGHTA, CDR2 FQGNSA. The CDR3 totals 14 residues. V shed 4 bases and J shed 7 bases, with 16 bases lying between them. The CDR3 bases are TGTGCCAGCAGCTCTCCTGGGCCCCCCGTTGGCTACACCTTC. Amino acid sequence: CASSSPGPPVGYTF.

V is TRBV29-1 and J is TRBJ1-2, with D possibly being TRBD1 (6 bases). CDR1 SQVTM and CDR2 ANQGSEA come from the germline V gene. V lost 4 bases, J lost 3 bases, and 15 bases lay in between. The CDR3 consists of 14 residues. CDR3 region: CSVVGGQVYYGYTF. The CDR3 nucleotides are TGCAGCGTTGTTGGGGGACAAGTGTACTATGGCTACACCTTC.

The V gene is TRBV15, the J gene TRBJ2-3, with TRBD1 matching over 10 bases. With V trimmed by 1 base and J by 4 bases, 2 bases remained unmatched. Looked up from germline, CDR1 is LNHNV and CDR2 is YYDKDF (reference sequence). CDR3 length: 15 amino acids. CDR3 protein: CATSRGDRGPDTQYF. The CDR3, as DNA: TGTGCCACCAGCAGAGGGGACAGGGGTCCAGATACGCAGTATTTT.

The genes are TRBV12-5 and TRBJ1-5; D is perhaps TRBD1 (6 bases). The CDR3 totals 16 residues. Germline V gene lookup returns CDR1 LGHNT and CDR2 FRNRAP. V was cut by 1 base and J by 0 bases, with 10 bases left in between. CDR3 loop: CASGLGQGISNQPQHF. CDR3 sequence (DNA): TGTGCTAGTGGTTTGGGGCAGGGGATTAGCAATCAGCCCCAGCATTTT. The complete variable domain, with remaining parts taken from reference TRBV12-5 and TRBJ1-5, reads DARVTQTPRHKVTEMGQEVTMRCQPILGHNTVFWYRQTMMQGLELLAYFRNRAPLDDSGMPKDRFSAEMPDATLATLKIQPSEPRDSAVYFCASGLGQGISNQPQHFGDGTRLSIL.

This clone has just one count. The chain joins TRBV30 to TRBJ1-6; D is perhaps TRBD1 (6 bases). V shed 7 bases and J shed 4 bases, with 17 bases lying between them. Germline V gives CDR1 GTSNPN, CDR2 SVGIG (reference sequence). The CDR3 has 15 amino acids. CDR3 protein: CASDDLQGYNSPLHF. The CDR3 nucleotides are TGTGCCTCCGACGATTTACAGGGTTATAATTCACCCCTCCACTTT. The whole variable domain, filled in from reference TRBV30 and TRBJ1-6, reads SQTIHQWPATLVQPVGSPLSLECTVEGTSNPNLYWYRQAAGRGLQLLFYSVGIGQISSEVPQNLSASRPQDRQFILSSKKLLLSDSGFYLCASDDLQGYNSPLHFGNGTRLTVT.

V and J are TRBV7-2 and TRBJ2-3, with a possible D match to TRBD1 (5 bases). The CDR3 extends over 15 amino acids. Germline CDR1 is SGHTA and CDR2 is FQGNSA. V was cut by 3 bases and J by 0 bases, with 10 bases left in between. CDR3 DNA sequence: TGTGCCAGCAGCTTGGGGCAGGGAAGCACAGATACGCAGTATTTT. Its protein product is CASSLGQGSTDTQYF. Drawing the rest from reference TRBV7-2 and TRBJ2-3, the complete variable domain is GAGVSQSPSNKVTEKGKDVELRCDPISGHTALYWYRQSLGQGLEFLIYFQGNSAPDKSGLPSDRFSAERTGGSVSTLTIQRTQQEDSAVYLCASSLGQGSTDTQYFGPGTRLTVL.

The chain employs TRBV7-9 and TRBJ2-7, with D possibly TRBD1 on 6 matching bases. Trimming removed 7 bases at V and 5 bases at J, with 15 bases between. The CDR3 loop spans 13 amino acids. Germline CDR1 is SEHNR and CDR2 is FQNEAQ (reference sequence). CDR3 residues: CASKGLGGDEQYF. The DNA for the CDR3 is TGTGCCAGCAAGGGGCTTGGGGGCGACGAGCAGTACTTC.

The chain has TRBV7-9 and TRBJ1-1; no reliable D call. The germline V and J ends were trimmed by 5 bases and 2 bases, with 6 bases remaining between them. CDR3 size: 12 residues. The germline V gene has CDR1 SEHNR and CDR2 FQNEAQ (reference sequence). The CDR3 region is CASSPPNTEAFF. Written as DNA, the CDR3 is TGTGCCAGCAGCCCCCCTAACACTGAAGCTTTCTTT.

This clone was counted between two and nine times. The J gene is TRBJ2-5, the V gene TRBV6-5, with 7 bases fitting TRBD1. Germline V gives CDR1 MNHEY, CDR2 SVGAGI. The CDR3 contains 14 residues. The V gene end was trimmed by 2 bases and the J gene end by 2 bases; junction bases not matched to a gene: 2. The CDR3 DNA reads TGTGCCAGCAGTTACGGGACAGCTCAAGAGACCCAGTACTTC. Protein sequence: CASSYGTAQETQYF.

The rearrangement joins TRBV5-1 to TRBJ2-3; 13 bases fit TRBD2. The germline V gene has CDR1 SGHRS and CDR2 YFSETQ. The CDR3 consists of 17 residues. Losses at the gene ends were 0 bases for V and 5 bases for J; bases not matched to a gene: 6. In nucleotides, the CDR3 is TGCGCCAGCAGCTTGGGACTAGCGGGGGGTGCGCGAGATACGCAGTATTTT. Its protein product is CASSLGLAGGARDTQYF.

J is TRBJ2-3 and V is TRBV7-2; D gene uncertain. The CDR3 extends over 14 amino acids. The V gene's germline CDR1 is SGHTA and CDR2 FQGNSA. V was clipped by 5 bases and J by 0 bases, with 9 bases between them. CDR3 residues: CASSTFRSTDTQYF. CDR3 bases: TGTGCCAGCAGCACATTCAGGAGCACAGATACGCAGTATTTT.

This chain joins TRBV11-2 and TRBJ1-6; possible D gene TRBD1, 5 bases. Germline lookup yields CDR1 SGHAT and CDR2 FQNNGV. V lost 1 base and J lost 5, with 9 bases in between. This CDR3 has 15 residues. In nucleotides, the CDR3 is TGTGCCAGCAGCTTAGGACAGACAGATAATTCACCCCTCCACTTT. Translating it yields CASSLGQTDNSPLHF.

The V gene is TRBV6-1, the J gene TRBJ2-3, with 7 bases that match TRBD2. The CDR3 length is 15 residues. J lost 7 bases, V lost 3 bases, and 10 bases had no gene match. Germline CDR1 is MNHNS and CDR2 is SASEGT. The DNA of the CDR3 is TGTGCCAGCAGTGATTACCCTCTCAGCGGGAATACGCAGTATTTT. It codes for CASSDYPLSGNTQYF.

This chain connects TRBV9 to TRBJ2-5; no firm D call. Germline V gene lookup returns CDR1 SGDLS and CDR2 YYNGEE. Trimming removed 2 bases from V and 4 bases from J, with 9 bases in between. The CDR3 runs 13 residues. The CDR3: CASSVAVGETQYF. Written as DNA, the CDR3 is TGTGCCAGCAGCGTGGCAGTCGGAGAGACCCAGTACTTC.

The chain employs TRBV2 and TRBJ2-1; a possible D gene is TRBD2 (6 bases). CDR1 SNHLY and CDR2 FYNNEI come from the germline V gene. The V and J ends lost 6 bases and 12 bases respectively, with 12 bases between them. This CDR3 has 11 residues. CDR3 amino acids: CASREDGGQFF. The DNA of the CDR3 is TGTGCCAGCAGGGAGGACGGGGGGCAGTTCTTC.

This clone was observed a single time. This chain links TRBV29-1 with TRBJ1-2, with D possibly being TRBD1 (6 bases). Germline CDR1 is SQVTM and CDR2 is ANQGSEA. V was clipped by 7 bases and J by 3 bases, with 15 bases between them. CDR3 length: 13 amino acids. CDR3 protein: CSAGGREDYGYTF. Written as DNA, the CDR3 is TGCAGCGCCGGGGGCAGGGAGGACTATGGCTACACCTTC.

The table lists this clone with a few counts. The genes are TRBV28 and TRBJ2-1; 7 nucleotides line up with TRBD1. Germline values: CDR1 MDHEN, CDR2 SYDVKM. The CDR3 consists of 11 residues. V lost 5 bases to trimming and J lost 12 bases; unmatched junction nucleotides: 4. As DNA, the CDR3 is TGTGCCAGCAGTCGACAGGGTTGGCAGTTCTTC. Translated, it gives CASSRQGWQFF.

Here the CDR3 DNA reads TGCAGCGTTGGCGACGAGGAAACTAACACTGAAGCTTTCTTT. Residues: CSVGDEETNTEAFF. V is TRBV29-1 and J is TRBJ1-1; no definite D call. Trimming removed 4 bases at V and 2 bases at J, with 14 bases between. Germline V gene sequence: CDR1 SQVTM, CDR2 ANQGSEA. This CDR3 is built from 14 residues.

CDR3 in DNA: TGTGCCAGCAGCTTAACCAGAGGAACAGATACGCAGTATTTT. Protein product: CASSLTRGTDTQYF. This rearrangement joins TRBV7-3 to TRBJ2-3; D unresolved. Trimming left V 0 bases short and J 3 bases short, with 7 bases between. Germline V CDR1 and CDR2: SGHTA, FQGTGA. The CDR3 runs to 14 residues.

CDR3 DNA sequence: TGTGCCAGCAGCTCCGGGACACCCTGGGACTATGGCTACACCTTC. Its translation is CASSSGTPWDYGYTF. The J gene is TRBJ1-2, the V gene TRBV5-4, with D maybe TRBD1 (6 bases). This CDR3 contains 15 residues. V was trimmed by 3 bases and J by 3 bases, leaving 15 bases between them. From germline, CDR1 is SGHNT and CDR2 YYREEE (reference sequence).